The present T cell receptor (beta chain) was sequenced within a study of blood T cell repertoires in COVID-19. In the study overall: Italy, Spain and the United States were the sources of the convalescent and acute COVID-19 samples.

Per the original data handling: Counts of nucleated cells, estimated from reference gene primer amplification, were obtained. Only in-frame clones appear in the TCRdb table, and some are missing; sequencing was by immunoSEQ multiplex PCR. Clone size and the V and J calls come from that table; the DNA yielded D and trimming. The table has around 470,000 clones, roughly 91% seen once. This clone was seen only once. This sequence was found in a man younger than 30 who had recovered from COVID-19. Material for sequencing was PBMCs or T cells enriched from blood (not recorded which).

This CDR3 is CASSLPSGNSEQYF. The CDR3 region has the DNA TGCGCCAGCAGCTTGCCAAGCGGGAATAGCGAGCAGTACTTC. The chain recombines TRBV5-1 with TRBJ2-7; 7 bases match TRBD2. The CDR3 has 14 amino acids. Unmatched junction bases numbered 7, after V lost 1 base and J lost 6 bases. The germline gives CDR1 SGHRS, CDR2 YFSETQ.